This TCR beta chain was captured in a study of blood T cells in healthy people across ages. Study results and limitations: Researchers said unsorted PBMCs prevented a conclusive naive versus antigen-experienced comparison.

Alongside a J-beta primer mix, a sample-barcoded 5' primer served in a second PCR lasting about 6 to 11 cycles. Each cDNA molecule carried a tag from a template-switch adaptor that contained 12 random nucleotides. A single record per CDR3 protein comes from TCRdb applying MiXCR to the 5' RACE reads. This sample has just under 550,000 distinct CDR3 sequences, with nearly 25% found just once. As for this clonotype: Its antigen is as yet unknown.

Germline V gene sequence: CDR1 SGHDN, CDR2 FVKESK. The CDR3 is made up of 16 amino acids. Between the trimmed V and J ends, which lost 5 bases and 3 bases, there was a span of 20 bases. The sample was also linked to a second study, of T cells of mothers and their children. From that second work: Sequencing returned over 10 million TCR beta CDR3 reads per mother and several million per child.

The chain combines TRBV14 with TRBJ2-7, with D perhaps assigned TRBD1 or TRBD2 (7 bases each). Material: blood. The receptor's source is a boy between 10 and 17 years old in good health. The CDR3: CASSGRFTGDYYEQYF. CDR3 nucleotides: TGTGCCAGCAGCGGTAGGTTCACAGGGGACTACTACGAGCAGTACTTC.